What follows are 14 T cell receptor beta chains derived from one specimen sequenced in a study of T cells after yellow fever vaccination. TCRdb reprocessed the 5' RACE reads with MiXCR, giving one entry per CDR3 protein. The profile covers a few hundred thousand distinct CDR3 sequences, with 10% to 15% appearing a single time and 0.45% to 0.65% taken by the ten largest. The sample in question was CD4+ T cells sorted from PBMCs, obtained 45 days after the yellow fever booster vaccination. These receptors all stem from a young man who received the YFV17D yellow fever vaccine.

J is TRBJ1-1 and V is TRBV7-2, with D possibly TRBD1 on 5 matching bases. The CDR3 length is 16 residues. Germline V gene data show CDR1 as SGHTA and CDR2 as FQGNSA. Trimming removed 5 bases from V and 0 bases from J, with 16 bases in between. The chain's CDR3 is CASSLKRSRVNTEAFF. The DNA for the CDR3 is TGTGCCAGCAGCCTAAAACGGTCCAGGGTGAACACTGAAGCTTTCTTT.

Details on this clonotype: At one end the junction does not follow the germline gene, possibly because of a read error. J is TRBJ1-4 and V is TRBV4-2; maybe TRBD1 (6 bases). This CDR3 is 19 amino acids long. Germline V gives CDR1 LGHNA, CDR2 YNFKEQ. The CDR3 region has the DNA TGTGCCTGCAGCCAAGATCCAAGAGGGGTATCGGGGGCGCTTGAAAAACTGTTTTTT. Translating it yields CACSQDPRGVSGALEKLFF.

This clonotype was found a few times. The genes are TRBV5-1 and TRBJ2-5; perhaps TRBD2 as D (5 bases). CDR3 length: 14 amino acids. Germline V gene data show CDR1 as SGHRS and CDR2 as YFSETQ. The germline V and J ends were trimmed by 0 bases and 7 bases, with 13 bases remaining between them. The CDR3 coding sequence is TGCGCCAGCAGCTTGGCTAATACCCGGGGGACCCAGTACTTC. Protein product: CASSLANTRGTQYF.

The rearrangement joins TRBV10-3 to TRBJ2-5, with TRBD2 as a possible D gene (5 bases). Germline CDR1 ENHRY, CDR2 SYGVKD. The V end was cut by 6 bases, the J end by 1 base, with 9 bases between. The CDR3 extends over 13 amino acids. CDR3 loop: CAIRFGVQETQYF. The CDR3 region has the DNA TGTGCCATCAGGTTCGGGGTCCAAGAGACCCAGTACTTC.

This clonotype occurred a few times. V gene TRBV10-3 combines with J gene TRBJ2-3; 9 bases line up with TRBD2. The V and J ends lost 10 bases and 0 bases, in that order; junction bases with no gene match: 14. CDR1 is ENHRY, CDR2 SYGVKD, per germline. The CDR3 has 17 amino acids. CDR3 sequence: CATASLASGTSTDTQYF. CDR3 nucleotide sequence: TGTGCCACAGCCTCCCTCGCTAGCGGGACTAGCACAGATACGCAGTATTTT.

This clonotype was detected only a few times. The chain is built from TRBV5-1 and TRBJ1-1, with a weak D call TRBD1 (5 bases). With 4 bases removed from V and 1 base from J, the gap between germline ends came to 8 bases. The CDR3 sequence is 13 residues long. Germline assignment: CDR1 SGHRS and CDR2 YFSETQ. CDR3 nucleotides: TGCGCCAGCAGCACAGGTTGGAACACTGAAGCTTTCTTT. This gives the protein CASSTGWNTEAFF.

The V call is TRBV6-1, the J call TRBJ2-3; D remains unclear. The germline gives CDR1 MNHNS, CDR2 SASEGT. The CDR3 has 12 amino acids. V was pared by 6 bases and J by 5 bases, with 9 bases between. In DNA form, the CDR3 reads TGTGCCAGCAGAGATCCGGGAGATACGCAGTATTTT. As protein: CASRDPGDTQYF.

This clonotype has only a few counts. The chain couples TRBV7-2 to TRBJ1-3; D unclear. Germline loops: CDR1 SGHTA, CDR2 FQGNSA. This CDR3 contains 14 residues. V was pared by 3 bases and J by 2 bases, with 8 bases between. The CDR3 region is CASSLALPGNTIYF. The CDR3 nucleotides are TGTGCCAGCAGCTTGGCACTTCCTGGAAACACCATATATTTT.

This clonotype was detected a few times. The rearrangement uses TRBV5-1 and TRBJ2-3; 8 bases are a match to TRBD2. V gave up 3 bases and J gave up 0 bases; unmatched junction bases: 3. This CDR3 contains 15 residues. Germline CDR1 SGHRS, CDR2 YFSETQ. CDR3 region: CASSSTSVSTDTQYF. CDR3 nucleotides: TGCGCCAGCAGCTCGACTAGCGTCAGCACAGATACGCAGTATTTT.

This clonotype has a handful of counts. The chain joins TRBV7-9 to TRBJ2-5; the D call may be TRBD1 or TRBD2 (5 bases each). V dropped 5 bases and J dropped 7 bases, with 14 bases sitting between them. Germline V gene lookup returns CDR1 SEHNR and CDR2 FQNEAQ (reference sequence). The CDR3 contains 13 residues. CDR3 nucleotides: TGTGCCAGCAGCCACGGGACGGAGAGGACCCAGTACTTC. It yields the protein CASSHGTERTQYF.

This clonotype was seen more than once but under ten times. V usage is TRBV9 and J usage is TRBJ2-2; unclear D gene. Germline CDR1 and CDR2: SGDLS and YYNGEE. V lost 3 bases to trimming and J lost 3 bases, with 3 bases between them. The CDR3 contains 12 residues. Here the CDR3 DNA reads TGTGCCAGCAGCGACTACACCGGGGAGCTGTTTTTT. Translated, it gives CASSDYTGELFF.

In its sample, this clonotype was seen a few times. J is TRBJ2-7 and V is TRBV27; maybe TRBD1 (6 bases). Trimming shortened V by 6 bases and J by 2 bases, and 11 bases separated the two germline ends. CDR1 and CDR2 from the germline V gene are MNHEY and SMNVEV (reference sequence). The CDR3 covers 13 residues. CDR3 sequence: CASSEGETYEQYF. CDR3 DNA: TGTGCCAGCAGCGAGGGGGAGACCTACGAGCAGTACTTC.

The chain carries TRBV2 and TRBJ2-5; D could derive from TRBD1 or TRBD2 (5 bases each). Germline V gene lookup returns CDR1 SNHLY and CDR2 FYNNEI. The CDR3 spans 15 residues. V lost 8 bases to trimming and J lost 0 bases, with 16 bases between them. Written as DNA, the CDR3 is TGTGCCAGCGGACGTTTGCGAGGGGACCAAGAGACCCAGTACTTC. Translation: CASGRLRGDQETQYF.

This clonotype was counted only a few times. The chain has TRBV5-1 and TRBJ2-7; 10 positions agree with TRBD2. CDR1 and CDR2 from the germline V gene are SGHRS and YFSETQ. The length of the CDR3 is 17 residues. The V segment lost 1 base and the J segment 0 bases; nucleotides outside the gene matches: 7. CDR3 bases: TGCGCCAGCAGCTTGTTAGCGGGAGGACGGAGCTCCTACGAGCAGTACTTC. This sequence encodes CASSLLAGGRSSYEQYF.